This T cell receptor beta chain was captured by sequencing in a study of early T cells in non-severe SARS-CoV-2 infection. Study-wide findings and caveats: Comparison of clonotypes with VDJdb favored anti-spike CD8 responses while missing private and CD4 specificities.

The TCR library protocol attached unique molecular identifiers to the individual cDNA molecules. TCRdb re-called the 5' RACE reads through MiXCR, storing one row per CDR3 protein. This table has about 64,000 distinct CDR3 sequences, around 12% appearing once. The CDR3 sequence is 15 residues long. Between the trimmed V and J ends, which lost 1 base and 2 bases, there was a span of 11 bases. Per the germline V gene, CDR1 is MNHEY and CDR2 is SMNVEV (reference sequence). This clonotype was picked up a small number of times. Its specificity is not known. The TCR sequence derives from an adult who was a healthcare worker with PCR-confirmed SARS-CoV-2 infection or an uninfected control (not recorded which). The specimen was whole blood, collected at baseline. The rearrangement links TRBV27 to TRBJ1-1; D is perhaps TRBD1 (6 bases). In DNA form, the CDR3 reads TGTGCCAGCAGTTTATACCGGGACATTAACACTGAAGCTTTCTTT. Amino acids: CASSLYRDINTEAFF.